This T cell receptor (beta chain) was found in a study of blood T cell repertoires in COVID-19. About the research overall: Sites in the United States, Italy and Spain provided acute and convalescent COVID-19 samples. The analysed material was cDNA or gDNA that came from T cells, B-cell-depleted T cells, or PBMCs.

Per the authors' pipeline: How many nucleated cells were present was estimated from reference gene primer amplification. The method was immunoSEQ multiplex PCR; TCRdb's version includes in-frame clones alone and lacks a portion of them. D and trimming come from the DNA, and the V and J calls and clone size come from that table. The sample includes tens of thousands of clones, 75% to 85% of them seen just once. The length of the CDR3 is 15 residues. Trimming at V came to 1 base and at J to 3 bases, leaving 3 bases not matched to a gene. The germline CDR1 and CDR2 sequences are KGHSH and LQKENI. Sequenced material: peripheral blood. The V call is TRBV18, the J call TRBJ1-2, with 9 positions matching TRBD1. The sequence was obtained from a human donor in a cohort sampled during active COVID-19. Here the CDR3 DNA reads TGTGCCAGCTCACCACGACAGGGGGAGGACTATGGCTACACCTTC. The encoded protein is CASSPRQGEDYGYTF.